This TCR beta chain derives from a study of T cell responses to AZD1222 COVID-19 vaccine. The data were produced by immunoSEQ multiplex PCR, yet TCRdb's version contains in-frame clones alone and is incomplete. The sample records tens of thousands of clones, approximately 91% being singletons. Regarding the study as a whole: Clonal diversity was possibly underestimated, and the donors were mostly white British, with more females. Sampling that yielded the repertoires occurred only after the peak T cell response.

About this clone itself: Its antigen is currently unknown.

V was trimmed by 1 base and J by 7 bases, leaving 20 bases between them. Looked up from germline, CDR1 is LGHNA and CDR2 is YSLEER. The CDR3 loop spans 16 amino acids. This TCR was sampled from an adult in good health. V and J are TRBV4-3 and TRBJ2-7; D might be TRBD2 (5 bases). This sample comprised peripheral blood, obtained on day 0 of AZD1222 vaccination. The CDR3 nucleotides are TGCGCCAGCAGCCAAGCGATTGAGACGGTCAGAGGGGAGCAGTACTTC. This gives the protein CASSQAIETVRGEQYF.